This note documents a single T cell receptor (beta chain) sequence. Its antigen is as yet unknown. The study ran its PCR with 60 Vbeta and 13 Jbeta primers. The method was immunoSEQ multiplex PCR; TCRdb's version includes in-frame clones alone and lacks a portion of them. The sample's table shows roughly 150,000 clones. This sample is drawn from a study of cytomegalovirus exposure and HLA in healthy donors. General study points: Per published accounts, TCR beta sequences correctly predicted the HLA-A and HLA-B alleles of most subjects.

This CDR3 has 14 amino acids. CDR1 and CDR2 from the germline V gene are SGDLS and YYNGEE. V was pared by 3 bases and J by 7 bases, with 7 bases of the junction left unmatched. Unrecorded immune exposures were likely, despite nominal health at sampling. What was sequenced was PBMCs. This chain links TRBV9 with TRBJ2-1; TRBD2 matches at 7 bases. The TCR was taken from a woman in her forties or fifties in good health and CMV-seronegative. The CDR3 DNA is TGTGCCAGCAGCGCTAGCGGAGAGGGGAATGAGCAGTTCTTC. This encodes CASSASGEGNEQFF.